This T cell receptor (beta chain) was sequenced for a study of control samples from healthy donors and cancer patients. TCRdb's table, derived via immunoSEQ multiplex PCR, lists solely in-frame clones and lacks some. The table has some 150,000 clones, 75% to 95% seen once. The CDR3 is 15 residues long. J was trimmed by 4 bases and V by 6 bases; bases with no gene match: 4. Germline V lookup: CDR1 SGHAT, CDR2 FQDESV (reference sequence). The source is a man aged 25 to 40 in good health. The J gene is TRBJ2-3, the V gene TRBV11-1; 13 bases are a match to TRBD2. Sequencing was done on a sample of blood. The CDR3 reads CASRLAGGPADTQYF. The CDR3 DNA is TGTGCCAGCAGACTAGCGGGGGGGCCCGCAGATACGCAGTATTTT.